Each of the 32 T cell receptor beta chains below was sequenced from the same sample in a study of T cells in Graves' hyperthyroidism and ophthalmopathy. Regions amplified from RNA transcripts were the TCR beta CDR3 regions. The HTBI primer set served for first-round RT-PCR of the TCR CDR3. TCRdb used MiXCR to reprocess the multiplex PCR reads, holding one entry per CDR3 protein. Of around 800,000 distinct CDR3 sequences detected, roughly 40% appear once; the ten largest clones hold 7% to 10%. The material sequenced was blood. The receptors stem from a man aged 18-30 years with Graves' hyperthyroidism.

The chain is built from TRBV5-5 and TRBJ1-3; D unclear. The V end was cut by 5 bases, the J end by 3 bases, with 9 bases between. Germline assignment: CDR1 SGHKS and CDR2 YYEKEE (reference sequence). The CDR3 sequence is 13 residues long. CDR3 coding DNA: TGTGCCAGCAGGCGGCTGGGTGGAAACACCATATATTTT. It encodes CASRRLGGNTIYF.

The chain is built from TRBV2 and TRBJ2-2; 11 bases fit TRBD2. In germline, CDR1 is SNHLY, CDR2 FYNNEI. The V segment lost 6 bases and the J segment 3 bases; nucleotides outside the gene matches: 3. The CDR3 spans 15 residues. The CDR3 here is CASRRLAGYTGELFF. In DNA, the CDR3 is TGTGCCAGCAGAAGACTAGCGGGATACACCGGGGAGCTGTTTTTT.

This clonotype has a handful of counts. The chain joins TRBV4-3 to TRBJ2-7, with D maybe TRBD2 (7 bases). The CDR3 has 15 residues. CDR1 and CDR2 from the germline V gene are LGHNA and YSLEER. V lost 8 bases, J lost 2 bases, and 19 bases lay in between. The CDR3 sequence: CASGEGTGRTYEQYF. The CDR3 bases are TGCGCCAGCGGGGAGGGTACAGGGAGGACCTACGAGCAGTACTTC.

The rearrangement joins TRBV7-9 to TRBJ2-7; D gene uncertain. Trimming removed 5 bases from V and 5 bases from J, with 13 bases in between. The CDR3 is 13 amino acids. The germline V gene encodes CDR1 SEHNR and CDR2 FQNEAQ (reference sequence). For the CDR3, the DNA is TGTGCCAGCAGCCAAGTAGTAGACGACGAGCAGTACTTC. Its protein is CASSQVVDDEQYF.

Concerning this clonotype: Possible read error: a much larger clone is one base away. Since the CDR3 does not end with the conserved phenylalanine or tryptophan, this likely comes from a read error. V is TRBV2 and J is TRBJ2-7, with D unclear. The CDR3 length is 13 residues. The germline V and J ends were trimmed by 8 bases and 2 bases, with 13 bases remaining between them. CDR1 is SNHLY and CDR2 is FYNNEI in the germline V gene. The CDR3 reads CASLRQGAYEQYL. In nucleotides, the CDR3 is TGTGCCAGCCTAAGACAAGGAGCCTACGAGCAGTACCTC.

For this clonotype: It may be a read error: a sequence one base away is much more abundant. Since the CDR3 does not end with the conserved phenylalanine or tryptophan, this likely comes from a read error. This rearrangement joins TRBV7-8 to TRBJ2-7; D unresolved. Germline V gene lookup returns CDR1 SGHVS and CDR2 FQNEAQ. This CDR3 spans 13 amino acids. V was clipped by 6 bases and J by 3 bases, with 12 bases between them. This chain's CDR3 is CASRVGPHYEQYL. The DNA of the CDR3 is TGTGCCAGCAGAGTCGGACCGCACTACGAGCAGTACTTA.

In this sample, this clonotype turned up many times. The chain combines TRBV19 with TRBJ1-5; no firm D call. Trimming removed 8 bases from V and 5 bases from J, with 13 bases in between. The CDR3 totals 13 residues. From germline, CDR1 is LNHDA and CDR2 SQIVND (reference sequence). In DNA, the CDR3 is TGTGCCAGTGAATGGGGTTCCCATCAGCCCCAGCATTTT. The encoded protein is CASEWGSHQPQHF.

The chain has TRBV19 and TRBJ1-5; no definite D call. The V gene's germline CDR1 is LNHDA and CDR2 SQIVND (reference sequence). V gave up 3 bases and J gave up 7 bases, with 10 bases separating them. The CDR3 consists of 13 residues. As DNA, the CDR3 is TGTGCCAGTAGTATTCGGGGTGGCCAGCCCCAGCATTTT. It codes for CASSIRGGQPQHF.

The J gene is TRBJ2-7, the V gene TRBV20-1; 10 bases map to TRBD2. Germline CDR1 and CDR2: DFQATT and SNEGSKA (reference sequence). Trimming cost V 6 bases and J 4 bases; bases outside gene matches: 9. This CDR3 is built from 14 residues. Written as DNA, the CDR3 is TGCAGTGCCAGCATTAGCGGGAGGCGGTACGAGCAGTACTTC. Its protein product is CSASISGRRYEQYF.

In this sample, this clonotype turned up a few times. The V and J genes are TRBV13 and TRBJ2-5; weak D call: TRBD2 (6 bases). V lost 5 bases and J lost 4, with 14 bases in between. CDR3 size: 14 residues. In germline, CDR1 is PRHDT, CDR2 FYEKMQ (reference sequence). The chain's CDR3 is CASSRGDGGETQYF. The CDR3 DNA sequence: TGTGCCAGCAGCCGAGGGGACGGGGGAGAGACCCAGTACTTC.

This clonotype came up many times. The CDR3: CASSSGAGELFF. The DNA of the CDR3 is TGTGCCAGCAGCTCAGGGGCCGGGGAGCTGTTTTTT. The gene calls are TRBV7-2 and TRBJ2-2; perhaps TRBD1 as D (6 bases). V was trimmed by 4 bases and J by 6 bases, leaving 6 bases between them. CDR1 is SGHTA and CDR2 is FQGNSA in the germline V gene. This CDR3 spans 12 amino acids.

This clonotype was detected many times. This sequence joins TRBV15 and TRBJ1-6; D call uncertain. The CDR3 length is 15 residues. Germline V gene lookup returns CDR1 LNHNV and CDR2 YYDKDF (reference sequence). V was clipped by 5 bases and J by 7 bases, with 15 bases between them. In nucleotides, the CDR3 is TGTGCCACCAGCGTTAGGACGACAACAAATTCACCCCTCCACTTT. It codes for CATSVRTTTNSPLHF.

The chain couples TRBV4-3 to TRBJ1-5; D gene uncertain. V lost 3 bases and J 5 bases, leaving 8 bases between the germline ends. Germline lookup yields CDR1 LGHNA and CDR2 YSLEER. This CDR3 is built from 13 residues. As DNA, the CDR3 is TGCGCCAGCAGCCATCCTAGGGATCAGCCCCAGCATTTT. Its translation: CASSHPRDQPQHF.

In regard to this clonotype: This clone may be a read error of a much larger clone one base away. The CDR3 reads CASNGLRASNEKLFF. The CDR3 DNA reads as TGTGCCAGCAACGGCTTGAGGGCCAGTAATGAAAAACTGTTTTTT. The chain links TRBV7-9 to TRBJ1-4; unclear D gene. CDR1 is SEHNR, CDR2 FQNEAQ, per germline (reference sequence). V was pared by 7 bases and J by 4 bases, with 16 bases between. The CDR3 consists of 15 residues.

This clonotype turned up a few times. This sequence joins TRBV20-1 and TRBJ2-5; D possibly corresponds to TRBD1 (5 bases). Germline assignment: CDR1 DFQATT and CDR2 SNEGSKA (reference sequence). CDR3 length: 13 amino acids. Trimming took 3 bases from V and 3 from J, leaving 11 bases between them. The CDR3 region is CSASGQPEETQYF. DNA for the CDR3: TGCAGTGCTAGTGGACAACCCGAAGAGACCCAGTACTTC.

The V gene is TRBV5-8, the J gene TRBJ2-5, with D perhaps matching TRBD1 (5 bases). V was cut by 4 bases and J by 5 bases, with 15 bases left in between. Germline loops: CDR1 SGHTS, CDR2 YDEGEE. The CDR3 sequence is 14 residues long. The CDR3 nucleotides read TGTGCCAGCAGCCCCGAGGAAGCAGGGGAGACCCAGTACTTC. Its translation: CASSPEEAGETQYF. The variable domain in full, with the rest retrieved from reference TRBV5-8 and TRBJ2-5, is EAGVTQSPTHLIKTRGQQATLRCSPISGHTSVYWYQQALGLGLQFLLWYDEGEERNRGNFPPRFSGRQFPNYSSELNVNALELEDSALYLCASSPEEAGETQYFGPGTRLLVL.

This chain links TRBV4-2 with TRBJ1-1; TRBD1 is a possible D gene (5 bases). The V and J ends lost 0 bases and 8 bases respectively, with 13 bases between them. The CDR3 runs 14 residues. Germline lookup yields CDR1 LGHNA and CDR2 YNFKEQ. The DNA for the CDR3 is TGTGCCAGCAGCCAAGATAGGATGGGACGGGAAGCTTTCTTT. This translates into CASSQDRMGREAFF.

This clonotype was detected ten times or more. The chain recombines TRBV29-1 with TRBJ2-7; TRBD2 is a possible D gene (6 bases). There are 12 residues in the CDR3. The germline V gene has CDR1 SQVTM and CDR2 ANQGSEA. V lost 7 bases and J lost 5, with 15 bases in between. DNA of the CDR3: TGCAGCGCCAGGGACTCCTTGGACGAGCAGTACTTC. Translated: CSARDSLDEQYF.

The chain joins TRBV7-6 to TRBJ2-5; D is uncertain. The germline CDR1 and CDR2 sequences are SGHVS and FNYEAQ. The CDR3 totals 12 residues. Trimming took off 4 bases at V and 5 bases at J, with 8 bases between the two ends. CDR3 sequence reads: CASSSDTETQYF. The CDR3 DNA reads TGTGCCAGCAGCTCCGATACGGAGACCCAGTACTTC.

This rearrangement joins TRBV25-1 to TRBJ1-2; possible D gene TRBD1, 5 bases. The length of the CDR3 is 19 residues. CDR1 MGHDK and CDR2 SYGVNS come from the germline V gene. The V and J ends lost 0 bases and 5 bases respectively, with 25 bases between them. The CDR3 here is CASSEYFQGSGNTIYGYTF. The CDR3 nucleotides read TGTGCCAGCAGTGAATACTTCCAGGGCTCTGGAAACACCATATATGGCTACACCTTC.

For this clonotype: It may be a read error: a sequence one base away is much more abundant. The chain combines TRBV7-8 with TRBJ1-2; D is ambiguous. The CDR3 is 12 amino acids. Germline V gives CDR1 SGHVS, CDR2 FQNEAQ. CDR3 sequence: CASSLVQPRYNF. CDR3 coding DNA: TGTGCCAGCAGCTTAGTACAACCCCGCTACAACTTC.

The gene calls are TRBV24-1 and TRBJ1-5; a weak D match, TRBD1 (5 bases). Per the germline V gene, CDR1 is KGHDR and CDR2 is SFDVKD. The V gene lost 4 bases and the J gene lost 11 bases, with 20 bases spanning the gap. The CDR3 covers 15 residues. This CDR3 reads CATSDPSGTGETQHF. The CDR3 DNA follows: TGTGCCACCAGTGACCCTAGCGGGACGGGAGAGACCCAGCATTTT.

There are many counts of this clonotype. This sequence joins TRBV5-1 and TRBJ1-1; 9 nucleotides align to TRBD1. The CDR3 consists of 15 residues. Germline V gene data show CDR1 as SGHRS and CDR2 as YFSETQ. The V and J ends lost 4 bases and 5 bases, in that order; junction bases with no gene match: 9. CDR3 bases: TGCGCCAGCAGCCCACCCCGACAGGGGGGGACTGAAGCTTTCTTT. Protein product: CASSPPRQGGTEAFF.

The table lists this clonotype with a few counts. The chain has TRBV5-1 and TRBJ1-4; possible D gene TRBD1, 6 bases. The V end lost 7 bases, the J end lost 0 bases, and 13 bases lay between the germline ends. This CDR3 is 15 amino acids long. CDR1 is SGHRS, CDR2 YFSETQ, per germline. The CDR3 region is CASSQGTTTNEKLFF. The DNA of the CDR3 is TGCGCCAGCTCACAGGGAACAACAACTAATGAAAAACTGTTTTTT.

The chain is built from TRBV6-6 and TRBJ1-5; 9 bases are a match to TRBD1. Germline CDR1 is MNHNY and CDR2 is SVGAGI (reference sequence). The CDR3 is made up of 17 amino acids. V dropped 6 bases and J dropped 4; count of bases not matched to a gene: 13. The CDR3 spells CASSPGRDREINQPQHF. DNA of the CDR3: TGTGCCAGCAGCCCAGGGAGGGACAGGGAGATAAATCAGCCCCAGCATTTT.

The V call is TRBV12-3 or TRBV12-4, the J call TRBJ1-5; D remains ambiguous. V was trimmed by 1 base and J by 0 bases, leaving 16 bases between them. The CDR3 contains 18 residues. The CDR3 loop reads CASSLGEILVNSNQPQHF. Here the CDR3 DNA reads TGTGCCAGCAGTTTAGGAGAGATTCTAGTTAATAGCAATCAGCCCCAGCATTTT.

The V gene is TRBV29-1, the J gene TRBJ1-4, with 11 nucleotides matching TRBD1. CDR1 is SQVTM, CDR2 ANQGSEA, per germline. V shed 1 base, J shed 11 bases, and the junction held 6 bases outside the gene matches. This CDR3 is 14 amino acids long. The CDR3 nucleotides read TGCAGCGTTGAAGGGGGATGGGACAGGGGGAAACTGTTTTTT. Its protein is CSVEGGWDRGKLFF.

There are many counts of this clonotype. CDR3 sequence reads: CASSFTEAFF. The CDR3 DNA is TGTGCCAGCAGTTTCACTGAAGCTTTCTTT. The chain is built from TRBV2 and TRBJ1-1; D gene ambiguous. The germline CDR1 and CDR2 sequences are SNHLY and FYNNEI. V gave up 5 bases and J gave up 4 bases, with 2 bases separating them. The CDR3 runs 10 residues.

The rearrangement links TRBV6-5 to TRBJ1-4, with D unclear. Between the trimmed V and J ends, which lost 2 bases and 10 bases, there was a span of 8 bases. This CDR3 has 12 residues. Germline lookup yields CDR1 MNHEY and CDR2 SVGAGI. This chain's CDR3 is CASSYGVGKLFF. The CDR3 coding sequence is TGTGCCAGCAGTTACGGGGTCGGAAAACTGTTTTTT.

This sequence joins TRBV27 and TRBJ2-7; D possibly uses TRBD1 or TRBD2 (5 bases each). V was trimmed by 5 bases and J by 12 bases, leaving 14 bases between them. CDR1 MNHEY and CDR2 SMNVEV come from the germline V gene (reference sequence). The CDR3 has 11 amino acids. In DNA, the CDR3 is TGTGCCAGCAGTGAGGGAGTGAGGGGGTACTTC. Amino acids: CASSEGVRGYF.

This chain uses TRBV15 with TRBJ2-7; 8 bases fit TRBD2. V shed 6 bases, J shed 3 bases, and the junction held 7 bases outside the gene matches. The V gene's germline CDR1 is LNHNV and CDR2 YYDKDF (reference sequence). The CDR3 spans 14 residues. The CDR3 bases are TGTGCCACCAGAGGGCTAGCGGGTAACTACGAGCAGTACTTC. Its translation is CATRGLAGNYEQYF.

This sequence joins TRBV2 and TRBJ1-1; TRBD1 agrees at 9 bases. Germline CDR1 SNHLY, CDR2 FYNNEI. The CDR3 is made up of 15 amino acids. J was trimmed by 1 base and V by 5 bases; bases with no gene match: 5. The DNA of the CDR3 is TGTGCCAGCAGTTTACAGGGGGCGCGGAACACTGAAGCTTTCTTT. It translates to CASSLQGARNTEAFF.